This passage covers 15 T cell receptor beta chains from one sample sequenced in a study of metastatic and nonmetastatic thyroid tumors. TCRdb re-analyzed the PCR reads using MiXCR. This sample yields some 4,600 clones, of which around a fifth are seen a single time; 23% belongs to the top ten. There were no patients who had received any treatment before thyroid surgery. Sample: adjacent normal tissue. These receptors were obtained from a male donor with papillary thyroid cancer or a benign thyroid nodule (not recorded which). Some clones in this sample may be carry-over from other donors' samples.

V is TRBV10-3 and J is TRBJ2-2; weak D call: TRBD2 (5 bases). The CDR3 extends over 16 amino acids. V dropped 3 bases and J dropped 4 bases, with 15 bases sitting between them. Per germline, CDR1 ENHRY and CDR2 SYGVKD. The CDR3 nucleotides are TGTGCCATCAGTGACCTGAGGACGAGGGTCACCGGGGAGCTGTTTTTT. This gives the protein CAISDLRTRVTGELFF.

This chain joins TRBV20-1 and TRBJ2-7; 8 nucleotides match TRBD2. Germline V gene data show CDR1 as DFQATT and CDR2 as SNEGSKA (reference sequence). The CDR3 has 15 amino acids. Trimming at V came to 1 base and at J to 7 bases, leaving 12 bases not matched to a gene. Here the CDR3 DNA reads TGCAGTGCTAGAGCCCTGGATAGCGGGGAAGGAGAGCAGTACTTC. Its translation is CSARALDSGEGEQYF.

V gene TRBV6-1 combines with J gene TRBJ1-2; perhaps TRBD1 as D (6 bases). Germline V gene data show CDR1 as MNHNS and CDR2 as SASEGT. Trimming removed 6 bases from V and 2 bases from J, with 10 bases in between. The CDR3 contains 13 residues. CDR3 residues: CASRPQGNYGYTF. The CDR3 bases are TGTGCCAGCAGACCTCAGGGGAACTATGGCTACACCTTC.

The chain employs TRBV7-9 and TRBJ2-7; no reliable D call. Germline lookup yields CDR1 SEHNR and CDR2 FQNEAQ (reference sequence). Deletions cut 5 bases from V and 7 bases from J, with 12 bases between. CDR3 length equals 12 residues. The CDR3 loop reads CASSADGAEQYF. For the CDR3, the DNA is TGTGCCAGCAGCGCGGACGGAGCTGAGCAGTACTTC.

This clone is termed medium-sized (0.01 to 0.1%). The CDR3 region is CATSRETLAASYNEQFF. For the CDR3, the DNA is TGTGCCACCAGCAGAGAAACATTAGCGGCTTCCTACAATGAGCAGTTCTTC. The chain uses TRBV15 and TRBJ2-1; tentatively, D is TRBD2 (6 bases). Germline-derived CDR1 and CDR2 are LNHNV and YYDKDF (reference sequence). The V and J ends lost 0 bases and 1 base respectively, with 13 bases between them. The CDR3 has 17 amino acids.

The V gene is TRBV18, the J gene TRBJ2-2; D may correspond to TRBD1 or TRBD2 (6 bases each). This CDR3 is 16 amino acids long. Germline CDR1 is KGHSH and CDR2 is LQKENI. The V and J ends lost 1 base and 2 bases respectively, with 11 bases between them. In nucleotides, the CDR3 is TGTGCCAGCTCACCACTCCGGGGGCAAAACACCGGGGAGCTGTTTTTT. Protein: CASSPLRGQNTGELFF.

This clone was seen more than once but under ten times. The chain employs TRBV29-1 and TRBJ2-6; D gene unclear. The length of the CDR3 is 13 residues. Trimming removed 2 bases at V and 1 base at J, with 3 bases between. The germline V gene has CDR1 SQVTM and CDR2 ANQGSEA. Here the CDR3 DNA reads TGCAGCGTTGAAAGGTCTGGGGCCAACGTCCTGACTTTC. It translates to CSVERSGANVLTF.

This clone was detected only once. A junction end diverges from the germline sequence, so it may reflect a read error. The CDR3, as DNA: TGTGCCACCAGCAGAGAAGGGGGCTCTTTCTCTGGGGCCAACGTCCTGGCTTTC. Translated, it gives CATSREGGSFSGANVLAF. The genes are TRBV15 and TRBJ2-6, with 7 nucleotides matching TRBD1. The CDR3 spans 18 residues. Germline CDR1 reads LNHNV; CDR2 reads YYDKDF (reference sequence).

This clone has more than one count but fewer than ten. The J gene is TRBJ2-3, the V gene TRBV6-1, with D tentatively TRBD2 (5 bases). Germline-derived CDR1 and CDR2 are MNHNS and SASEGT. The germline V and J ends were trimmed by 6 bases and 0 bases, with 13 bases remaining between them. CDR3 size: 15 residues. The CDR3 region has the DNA TGTGCCAGCAGGGACGGGGATGGGAGCACAGATACGCAGTATTTT. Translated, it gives CASRDGDGSTDTQYF.

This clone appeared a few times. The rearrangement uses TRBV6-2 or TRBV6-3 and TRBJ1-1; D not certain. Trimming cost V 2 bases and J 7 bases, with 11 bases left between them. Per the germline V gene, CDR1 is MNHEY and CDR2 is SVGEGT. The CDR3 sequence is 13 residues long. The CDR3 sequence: CASSYTIGVEAFF. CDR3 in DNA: TGTGCCAGCAGTTACACGATTGGAGTTGAAGCTTTCTTT.

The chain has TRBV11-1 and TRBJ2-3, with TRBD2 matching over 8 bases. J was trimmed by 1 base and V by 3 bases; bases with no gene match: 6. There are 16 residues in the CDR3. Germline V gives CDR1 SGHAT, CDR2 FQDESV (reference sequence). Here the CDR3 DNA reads TGTGCCAGCAGCTTGGGAAGCGGGGGAGGCACAGATACGCAGTATTTT. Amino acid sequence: CASSLGSGGGTDTQYF. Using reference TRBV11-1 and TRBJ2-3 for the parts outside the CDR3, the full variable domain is EAEVAQSPRYKITEKSQAVAFWCDPISGHATLYWYRQILGQGPELLVQFQDESVVDDSQLPKDRFSAERLKGVDSTLKIQPAELGDSAMYLCASSLGSGGGTDTQYFGPGTRLTVL.

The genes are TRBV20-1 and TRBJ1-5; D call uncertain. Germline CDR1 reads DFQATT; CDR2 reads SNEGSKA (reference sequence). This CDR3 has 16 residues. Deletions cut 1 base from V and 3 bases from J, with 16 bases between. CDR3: CSARGERGIFNQPQHF. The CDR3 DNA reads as TGCAGTGCTAGAGGGGAGAGAGGGATTTTCAATCAGCCCCAGCATTTT.

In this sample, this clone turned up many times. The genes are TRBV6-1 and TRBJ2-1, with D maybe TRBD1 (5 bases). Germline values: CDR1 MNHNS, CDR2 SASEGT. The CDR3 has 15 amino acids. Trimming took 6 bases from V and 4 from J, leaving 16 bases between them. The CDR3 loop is CASSPWQGGYNEQFF. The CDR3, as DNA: TGTGCCAGCAGCCCCTGGCAGGGTGGGTACAATGAGCAGTTCTTC.

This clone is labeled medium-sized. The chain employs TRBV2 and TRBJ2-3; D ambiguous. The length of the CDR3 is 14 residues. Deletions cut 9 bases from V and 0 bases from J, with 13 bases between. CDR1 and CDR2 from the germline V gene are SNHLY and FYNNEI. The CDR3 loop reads CASSRASSTDTQYF. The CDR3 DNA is TGTGCCAGTTCCCGGGCCTCTAGCACAGATACGCAGTATTTT.

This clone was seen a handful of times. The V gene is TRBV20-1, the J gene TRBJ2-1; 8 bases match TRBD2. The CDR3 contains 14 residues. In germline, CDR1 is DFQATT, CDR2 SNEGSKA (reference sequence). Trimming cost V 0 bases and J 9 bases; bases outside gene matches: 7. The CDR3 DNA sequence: TGCAGTGCTAGAGATGTACGGGAGGGGGGTGAGCAGTTCTTC. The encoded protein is CSARDVREGGEQFF.